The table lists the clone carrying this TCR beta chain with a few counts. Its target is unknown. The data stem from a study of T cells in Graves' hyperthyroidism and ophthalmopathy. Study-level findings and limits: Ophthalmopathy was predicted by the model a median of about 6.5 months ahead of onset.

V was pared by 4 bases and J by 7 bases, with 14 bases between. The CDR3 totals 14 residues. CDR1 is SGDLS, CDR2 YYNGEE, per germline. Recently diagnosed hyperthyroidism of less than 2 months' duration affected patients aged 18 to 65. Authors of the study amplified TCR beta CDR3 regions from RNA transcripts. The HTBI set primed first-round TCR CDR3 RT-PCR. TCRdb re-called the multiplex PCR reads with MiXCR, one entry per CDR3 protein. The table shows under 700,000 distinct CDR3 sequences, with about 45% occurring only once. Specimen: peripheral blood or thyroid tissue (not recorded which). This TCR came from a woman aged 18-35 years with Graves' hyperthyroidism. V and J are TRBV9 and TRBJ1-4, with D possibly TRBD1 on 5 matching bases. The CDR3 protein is CASSPGTRREKLFF. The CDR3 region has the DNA TGTGCCAGCAGCCCTGGGACTCGCCGTGAAAAACTGTTTTTT.